These 2 T cell receptor beta chains were all obtained from the same sample, sequenced in a study of cytomegalovirus exposure and HLA in healthy donors. Here immunoSEQ multiplex PCR was the method, and the copy in TCRdb shows in-frame clones only, minus some. This table has over 150,000 clones, roughly 82% appearing once. Sample: PBMCs. The source of these receptors is a woman aged 25 to 39 in good health and CMV-seropositive.

V and J are TRBV7-9 and TRBJ1-2; tentative D call: TRBD1 (5 bases). This CDR3 region has 18 residues. CDR1 is SEHNR and CDR2 is FQNEAQ in the germline V gene (reference sequence). With 1 base removed from V and 3 bases from J, the gap between germline ends came to 21 bases. Here the CDR3 reads CASSLGQGESGVDYGYTF. Here the CDR3 DNA reads TGTGCCAGCAGCTTAGGTCAAGGTGAGTCGGGGGTGGACTATGGCTACACCTTC.

The chain has TRBV5-1 and TRBJ2-5, with a tentative D call TRBD2 (5 bases). The CDR3 has 13 residues. Germline V lookup: CDR1 SGHRS, CDR2 YFSETQ. V shed 0 bases and J shed 5 bases, with 8 bases lying between them. CDR3 region: CASSLGSGETQYF. In DNA form, the CDR3 reads TGCGCCAGCAGCTTGGGATCGGGGGAGACCCAGTACTTC. Using reference TRBV5-1 and TRBJ2-5 for the parts outside the CDR3, the full variable domain is KAGVTQTPRYLIKTRGQQVTLSCSPISGHRSVSWYQQTPGQGLQFLFEYFSETQRNKGNFPGRFSGRQFSNSRSEMNVSTLELGDSALYLCASSLGSGETQYFGPGTRLLVL.